Following are 3 T cell receptor beta chains from one sample sequenced in a study of blood T cell repertoires in COVID-19. Data came from immunoSEQ multiplex PCR; TCRdb stores just in-frame clones and leaves some out. The repertoire holds 300,000 or so clones, with about 90% as singletons. The sequenced sample consisted of PBMCs or T cells enriched from blood (not recorded which). These receptors originate from a woman aged 25 to 45 who had recovered from COVID-19.

The genes are TRBV9 and TRBJ2-2; 8 bases are shared with TRBD1. Germline CDR1 and CDR2: SGDLS and YYNGEE. Germline trimming cut 2 bases from V and 7 bases from J; bases unmatched to any gene: 13. The CDR3 runs to 17 residues. In DNA, the CDR3 is TGTGCCAGCAGCGTCACCTTCCCGGACAGGGAAGGCGGGGAGCTGTTTTTT. It encodes CASSVTFPDREGGELFF.

This chain joins TRBV6-4 and TRBJ2-1; TRBD2 aligns across 9 bases. CDR1 is MRHNA and CDR2 is SNTAGT in the germline V gene. The CDR3 length is 15 residues. With 3 bases clipped from V and 6 bases from J, the junction kept 6 bases outside the gene matches. The CDR3 DNA follows: TGTGCCAGCAGTGAAGGGCTAGCGGGGCTCAATGAGCAGTTCTTC. Its protein is CASSEGLAGLNEQFF.

The chain is built from TRBV28 and TRBJ1-1; D uncertain. The V and J ends lost 5 bases and 4 bases respectively, with 14 bases between them. This CDR3 has 14 residues. Germline V CDR1 and CDR2: MDHEN, SYDVKM. CDR3 in DNA: TGTGCCAGCAGTCTTTTCGGTGATAGCACTGAAGCTTTCTTT. As protein: CASSLFGDSTEAFF.